The 2 T cell receptor beta chains presented below share a single source sample, sequenced in a study of blood T cell repertoires in COVID-19. Assay used: immunoSEQ multiplex PCR; TCRdb lists only in-frame clones, some missing. The table includes about 200,000 clones, roughly 90% detected once. Sequencing used peripheral blood. The receptors derive from a man aged 18-30 years with active or convalescent COVID-19.

Here the CDR3 reads CASSLESRDTEAFF. CDR3 DNA: TGTGCCAGCAGCTTGGAGTCGAGGGACACTGAAGCTTTCTTT. The chain joins TRBV5-8 to TRBJ1-1; D remains ambiguous. V lost 0 bases and J 3 bases, leaving 9 bases between the germline ends. CDR3 length: 14 amino acids. Looked up from germline, CDR1 is SGHTS and CDR2 is YDEGEE.

The chain uses TRBV11-3 and TRBJ2-2, with TRBD2 matching over 15 bases. Germline V gene sequence: CDR1 SGHNT, CDR2 YENEEA. The V gene end was trimmed by 5 bases and the J gene end by 2 bases; junction bases not matched to a gene: 9. The CDR3 contains 19 residues. The CDR3 coding sequence is TGTGCCAGCAGCATTCCGGGACTAGCGGGAGGTACTAACACCGGGGAGCTGTTTTTT. This codes for CASSIPGLAGGTNTGELFF.